The present TCR beta chain was sequenced within a study of cytomegalovirus exposure and HLA in healthy donors. Worth noting for this clone: Its antigen is still unknown.

CDR1 is WSHSY and CDR2 is SAAADI in the germline V gene. The V and J ends lost 7 bases and 5 bases, in that order; junction bases with no gene match: 12. The CDR3 contains 16 residues. Study-wide results and caveats: Available immune exposure information covered CMV serostatus only. In an earlier analysis, productive rearrangement rates for most beta V segments clustered near 90% or 30%.

13 Jbeta primers and 60 Vbeta primers were used for the PCR. Sequencing used immunoSEQ multiplex PCR; TCRdb keeps in-frame clones, though not all of them. The sample gives some 200,000 clones, 9.5% of which show up once; 1% to 1.5% is in the top ten. Donors in the study were healthy people who gave bone marrow. The J gene is TRBJ2-7, the V gene TRBV10-2; 12 bases align to TRBD2. The sequence came from a woman in her thirties in good health and CMV-seropositive. The sequenced sample consisted of PBMCs. The CDR3 region has the DNA TGCGCCAGCATTGAACAACCGGGACTAGCGGGTAACGAGCAGTACTTC. Its protein product is CASIEQPGLAGNEQYF.